The 10 T cell receptor beta chains below were found in one sample sequenced in a study of T-cell memory formation after mild COVID-19. TCRdb re-called the 5' RACE reads through MiXCR, storing one row per CDR3 protein. This table holds 400,000 to 500,000 distinct CDR3 sequences, 15% to 25% found once. The sequenced sample consisted of PBMCs or a T cell subset sorted from them (not recorded which). The receptors were sampled from an adult woman who had mild COVID-19 (a few samples of this study predate the infection). Cell type and time point are not known.

The chain has TRBV2 and TRBJ2-3, with unresolved D. The ends were cut back, 6 bases at V and 6 bases at J, with 16 bases in the middle. Germline CDR1 and CDR2: SNHLY and FYNNEI. The CDR3 consists of 14 residues. CDR3 loop: CASSPLESWDTQYF. CDR3 bases: TGTGCCAGCAGCCCCCTCGAGTCGTGGGATACGCAGTATTTT. The whole variable domain, filled in from reference TRBV2 and TRBJ2-3, reads EPEVTQTPSHQVTQMGQEVILRCVPISNHLYFYWYRQILGQKVEFLVSFYNNEISEKSEIFDDQFSVERPDGSNFTLKIRSTKLEDSAMYFCASSPLESWDTQYFGPGTRLTVL.

J is TRBJ2-7 and V is TRBV10-3; 9 nucleotides align to TRBD1. CDR3 length: 15 amino acids. V trimming: 7 bases; J trimming: 1 base; junction bases outside the gene matches: 8. Germline V gives CDR1 ENHRY, CDR2 SYGVKD. CDR3 DNA sequence: TGTGCCATCACCCTAGACAGGGGGGCTTCCTACGAGCAGTACTTC. Residues: CAITLDRGASYEQYF.

V is TRBV12-3 or TRBV12-4 and J is TRBJ2-3; 10 positions match TRBD2. The CDR3 is made up of 15 amino acids. V trimming: 3 bases; J trimming: 4 bases; junction bases outside the gene matches: 4. The CDR3 region is CASSLRAGGPDTQYF. CDR3 bases: TGTGCCAGCAGTTTGCGAGCGGGGGGGCCAGATACGCAGTATTTT.

This chain connects TRBV30 to TRBJ1-3; tentative D call: TRBD1 (5 bases). Trimming shortened V by 5 bases and J by 1 base, and 9 bases separated the two germline ends. The germline V gene has CDR1 GTSNPN and CDR2 SVGIG (reference sequence). The CDR3 has 13 residues. CDR3 nucleotide sequence: TGTGCCTGGGCAGGGATTTCTGGAAACACCATATATTTT. Protein product: CAWAGISGNTIYF. Looking up the rest from reference TRBV30 and TRBJ1-3 gives the full variable domain: SQTIHQWPATLVQPVGSPLSLECTVEGTSNPNLYWYRQAAGRGLQLLFYSVGIGQISSEVPQNLSASRPQDRQFILSSKKLLLSDSGFYLCAWAGISGNTIYFGEGSWLTVV.

In its sample, this clonotype was seen a few times. This sequence joins TRBV5-1 and TRBJ2-7; TRBD1 matches 11 bases. The CDR3 is made up of 15 amino acids. V dropped 3 bases and J dropped 7; count of bases not matched to a gene: 9. CDR1 is SGHRS, CDR2 YFSETQ, per germline. The DNA for the CDR3 is TGCGCCAGCAGCTCCATACCGGGACAGGGGGGAGAGCAGTACTTC. It encodes CASSSIPGQGGEQYF.

This clonotype was counted at least ten times. No DNA is shown, since the ends of the CDR3 on it are uncertain; the CDR3 is the one TCRdb lists. V and J are TRBV5-1 and TRBJ2-3; TRBD1, the table's D call, was not compared with the DNA. The germline V gene encodes CDR1 SGHRS and CDR2 YFSETQ. The CDR3 length is 15 residues, termini included. CDR3 sequence: CASILGGTRTDTQYF.

A word on this clonotype: One end of the junction is discordant with germline, which a read error may explain. V and J are TRBV5-1 and TRBJ2-5; D not resolved. Germline V gene lookup returns CDR1 SGHRS and CDR2 YFSETQ. The CDR3 has 15 residues. The CDR3 loop is CASTLNTERRETQYF. The CDR3 bases are TGCGCCAGCACCTTGAATACAGAGAGGAGAGAGACCCAGTACTTC.

The chain has TRBV7-9 and TRBJ2-3; D gene unclear. Germline V gene sequence: CDR1 SEHNR, CDR2 FQNEAQ (reference sequence). The V end lost 1 base, the J end lost 2 bases, and 10 bases lay between the germline ends. This CDR3 spans 15 amino acids. The DNA for the CDR3 is TGTGCCAGCAGCTTAGGCGCTCGATACACAGATACGCAGTATTTT. Protein: CASSLGARYTDTQYF.

This chain joins TRBV29-1 and TRBJ2-1; 7 positions match TRBD2. The CDR3 runs 18 residues. Germline CDR1 SQVTM, CDR2 ANQGSEA. The V segment lost 5 bases and the J segment 1 base; nucleotides outside the gene matches: 17. CDR3 region: CSVKKREPPYGSYNEQFF. The DNA of the CDR3 is TGCAGCGTTAAAAAGCGGGAACCTCCCTATGGTTCCTACAATGAGCAGTTCTTC.

The V call is TRBV9, the J call TRBJ1-5; D remains unclear. The germline V gene has CDR1 SGDLS and CDR2 YYNGEE. Trimming stripped 4 bases from V and 0 bases from J, with 8 bases between. The CDR3 is 14 residues long. DNA for the CDR3: TGTGCCAGCAGCATAGAGGATAGCAATCAGCCCCAGCATTTT. Translating gives CASSIEDSNQPQHF.